This record covers a single T cell receptor (beta chain). Its antigen is undetermined. In germline, CDR1 is SGHNT, CDR2 YYREEE (reference sequence). The CDR3 consists of 12 residues. V shed 3 bases and J shed 4 bases, with 7 bases lying between them. This sample is drawn from a study of cytomegalovirus exposure and HLA in healthy donors. For the study at large: An early data release held approximately 80 million unique TCRs from HLA-typed donors. General study points: In a later analysis, at a false discovery rate of 0.05, roughly 18,000 TCR beta sequences were associated with HLA alleles. The availability of immune exposure information extended only to CMV serostatus.

Each donor's status was that of a healthy bone marrow donor. 13 Jbeta primers and 60 Vbeta primers were used for the PCR. Some clones are missing from TCRdb's copy, which holds only in-frame ones; the method was immunoSEQ multiplex PCR. The sample shows 95,000 to 110,000 clones, approximately 72% of them seen only once. The chain couples TRBV5-4 to TRBJ1-1; D is undetermined. This receptor was taken from a woman in her 50s in good health and CMV-seronegative. The sample was PBMCs. CDR3 sequence reads: CASSSLRTEAFF. The DNA of the CDR3 is TGTGCCAGCAGCTCTCTGCGCACTGAAGCTTTCTTT.